Here is one TCR beta chain with its context. The data are from a study of T cell changes during pregnancy in multiple sclerosis. Clones were sequenced by immunoSEQ multiplex PCR, and TCRdb holds only the in-frame ones, with some missing. The sample lists tens of thousands of clones, roughly 91% occurring once. Germline assignment: CDR1 MNHEY and CDR2 SVGAGI. The CDR3 contains 14 residues. V gave up 5 bases and J gave up 4 bases; unmatched junction bases: 7. This TCR came from a female donor with multiple sclerosis, enrolled in a pregnancy study. The chain joins TRBV6-5 to TRBJ2-7, with 8 positions matching TRBD1. The specimen was peripheral blood, collected in the third trimester of pregnancy. The CDR3 DNA follows: TGTGCCAGCAGTCCTTCCAGGGGGCCATACGAGCAGTACTTC. Translating gives CASSPSRGPYEQYF.